Here is one TCR beta chain with its context. In replicate PCRs of unsorted PBMC, 250 to 300 ng DNA, around 29,000 T cell genomes, was used. Only in-frame clones appear in the TCRdb table, and some are missing; sequencing was by immunoSEQ multiplex PCR. The sample consists of about 510,000 clones, 60% to 80% of them appearing once. This entry comes from a study of shared clonotypes between healthy human individuals. All donors were Caucasian adults living in Nashville, Tennessee. V gave up 5 bases and J gave up 1 base; unmatched junction bases: 6. CDR1 is SGHVS and CDR2 is FQNEAQ in the germline V gene. This CDR3 has 15 amino acids.

This sequence joins TRBV7-8 and TRBJ1-1; 8 bases match TRBD1. The source is a woman aged 40 to 49 in good health. Some clones in this sample may be carry-over from other donors' samples. Material for sequencing was PBMCs. The CDR3 here is CASSRPGTGNTEAFF. DNA for the CDR3: TGTGCCAGCAGCCGTCCCGGGACAGGGAACACTGAAGCTTTCTTT.